These T cell receptor beta chains were read from a single sample in a study of beta chain features in type 1 diabetes. Data came from immunoSEQ multiplex PCR; TCRdb stores just in-frame clones and leaves some out. The table has 550,000 to 850,000 clones, 13% seen once. The specimen was naive CD4+ T cells from blood. Receptors were obtained from a man aged 18 to 29 with type 1 diabetes. CDR3s include the opening cysteine and the closing phenylalanine or tryptophan. Each record gives: clone size, V gene, D gene, J gene, CDR3 DNA, CDR3 protein. D genes are given only for firm matches. Part of the rows lack a size; the others show once, few, many or a class for expanded clones.

abundance: NA
v_gene: TRBV5-1
d_gene: TRBD1
j_gene: TRBJ2-2
CDR3nt: TGCGCCAGCAGCGTGGGACAGCCGACCGGGGAGCTGTTTTTT
CDR3aa: CASSVGQPTGELFF

abundance: few
v_gene: TRBV28
d_gene: NA
j_gene: TRBJ2-6
CDR3nt: TGTGCCACCTGGGAAGTTAGAAAGGGGGCCAACGTCCTGACTTTC
CDR3aa: CATWEVRKGANVLTF

abundance: few
v_gene: TRBV6-5
d_gene: NA
j_gene: TRBJ1-4
CDR3nt: TGTGCCAGCACTCGGAGGGGACACCTAAATGAAAAACTGTTTTTT
CDR3aa: CASTRRGHLNEKLFF

abundance: few
v_gene: TRBV4-1
d_gene: NA
j_gene: TRBJ2-5
CDR3nt: TGCGCCAGCAGCCCCGGTCCGGTGGAGACCCAGTACTTC
CDR3aa: CASSPGPVETQYF

abundance: NA
v_gene: TRBV19
d_gene: NA
j_gene: TRBJ1-2
CDR3nt: TGTGCCAGTAGAGACCTGCGCGACTATGGCTACACCTTC
CDR3aa: CASRDLRDYGYTF

abundance: NA
v_gene: TRBV7-9
d_gene: NA
j_gene: TRBJ2-2
CDR3nt: TGTGCCAGCACCCTAACCGGGGAGCTGTTTTTT
CDR3aa: CASTLTGELFF

abundance: NA
v_gene: TRBV30
d_gene: NA
j_gene: TRBJ1-5
CDR3nt: TGTGCCTGGAGTGGCGGGAATCAGCCCCAGCATTTT
CDR3aa: CAWSGGNQPQHF

abundance: few
v_gene: TRBV7-9
d_gene: NA
j_gene: TRBJ1-1
CDR3nt: TGTGCCAGCAGCTTCAGGGTGGGGACTGAAGCTTTCTTT
CDR3aa: CASSFRVGTEAFF

abundance: few
v_gene: TRBV20-1
d_gene: NA
j_gene: TRBJ1-1
CDR3nt: TGCAGTGCTAGAATTAGGGAAGCTTTCTTT
CDR3aa: CSARIREAFF

abundance: NA
v_gene: TRBV9
d_gene: TRBD1
j_gene: TRBJ2-7
CDR3nt: TGTGCCAGCAGCCCCGGGACAGGGTCCAACGAGCAGTACTTC
CDR3aa: CASSPGTGSNEQYF

abundance: NA
v_gene: TRBV27
d_gene: TRBD2
j_gene: TRBJ2-1
CDR3nt: TGTGCCAGCAGTTTCCAGCGGGGCTCCTACAATGAGCAGTTCTTC
CDR3aa: CASSFQRGSYNEQFF

abundance: NA
v_gene: TRBV18
d_gene: NA
j_gene: TRBJ2-7
CDR3nt: TGTGCCAGCTCACCAAAGTCCAGGGACACCTACTACGAGCAGTACTTC
CDR3aa: CASSPKSRDTYYEQYF

abundance: NA
v_gene: TRBV18
d_gene: NA
j_gene: TRBJ1-2
CDR3nt: TGTGCCAGCTCACCTAACCCCCGGGGCAACTATGGCTACACCTTC
CDR3aa: CASSPNPRGNYGYTF

abundance: once
v_gene: TRBV6-5
d_gene: NA
j_gene: TRBJ1-2
CDR3nt: TGTGCCAGCAGGCAAGACAGTAACTATGGCTACACCTTC
CDR3aa: CASRQDSNYGYTF

abundance: NA
v_gene: TRBV6-6
d_gene: NA
j_gene: TRBJ2-1
CDR3nt: TGTGCCAGCAGTCCAAGGACCACACGGCCCAACAATGAGCAGTTCTTC
CDR3aa: CASSPRTTRPNNEQFF

abundance: few
v_gene: TRBV6-1
d_gene: TRBD1
j_gene: TRBJ1-1
CDR3nt: TGTGCCAGCAGTCTCCTAGGGACAGGGAACACTGAAGCTTTCTTT
CDR3aa: CASSLLGTGNTEAFF

abundance: NA
v_gene: TRBV27
d_gene: NA
j_gene: TRBJ1-1
CDR3nt: TGTGCCAGCAGTCCTTGGGACCTTTCCACTGAAGCTTTCTTT
CDR3aa: CASSPWDLSTEAFF

abundance: few
v_gene: TRBV5-1
d_gene: NA
j_gene: TRBJ2-3
CDR3nt: TGCGCCAGCAGCGACGATGGGTCCCTCACAGATACGCAGTATTTT
CDR3aa: CASSDDGSLTDTQYF

abundance: NA
v_gene: TRBV30
d_gene: NA
j_gene: TRBJ1-1
CDR3nt: TGTGCCTGGAGGACACAGGGGAACACTGAAGCTTTCTTT
CDR3aa: CAWRTQGNTEAFF

abundance: few
v_gene: TRBV5-1
d_gene: NA
j_gene: TRBJ2-7
CDR3nt: TGCGCCAGCAGCGACCCTAGCGATCCCTACGAGCAGTACTTC
CDR3aa: CASSDPSDPYEQYF

abundance: NA
v_gene: TRBV10-3
d_gene: NA
j_gene: TRBJ2-1
CDR3nt: TGTGCCATCAGTGAGTCGATCCGGGACCCCACCGATGAGCAGTTCTTC
CDR3aa: CAISESIRDPTDEQFF

abundance: few
v_gene: TRBV28
d_gene: TRBD2
j_gene: TRBJ2-7
CDR3nt: TGTGCCAGCAGTTTAGGGACTAGCGGGGCGCTAGGTATGAACTTC
CDR3aa: CASSLGTSGALGMNF

abundance: NA
v_gene: TRBV5-4
d_gene: NA
j_gene: TRBJ2-1
CDR3nt: TGTGCCAGCAGCTTGGAGGGGGGCCGGTCGGTTGAGCAGTTCTTC
CDR3aa: CASSLEGGRSVEQFF

abundance: few
v_gene: TRBV28
d_gene: NA
j_gene: TRBJ1-1
CDR3nt: TGTGCCAGCAGTTTATTAGTCCCGACAGTGAACACTGAAGCTTTCTTT
CDR3aa: CASSLLVPTVNTEAFF

abundance: NA
v_gene: TRBV30
d_gene: NA
j_gene: TRBJ1-5
CDR3nt: TGTGCCTGGGCCGGAAGCAATCAGCCCCAGCATTTT
CDR3aa: CAWAGSNQPQHF

abundance: NA
v_gene: TRBV30
d_gene: NA
j_gene: TRBJ2-7
CDR3nt: TGTGCCTGGAGTTTGGGACTGCTCTCCTACGAGCAGTACTTC
CDR3aa: CAWSLGLLSYEQYF

abundance: few
v_gene: TRBV28
d_gene: NA
j_gene: TRBJ2-6
CDR3nt: TGTGCCAGCGAAAGTGACTCTGGGGCCAACGTCCTGACTTTC
CDR3aa: CASESDSGANVLTF

abundance: NA
v_gene: TRBV2
d_gene: NA
j_gene: TRBJ2-7
CDR3nt: TGTGCCAGTACAGGGATAAGCTCCTACGAGCAGTACTTC
CDR3aa: CASTGISSYEQYF

abundance: NA
v_gene: TRBV30
d_gene: NA
j_gene: TRBJ1-1
CDR3nt: TGTGCCTGGGGCTTGGGACCTAACACTGAAGCTTTCTTT
CDR3aa: CAWGLGPNTEAFF

abundance: NA
v_gene: TRBV19
d_gene: NA
j_gene: TRBJ2-2
CDR3nt: TGTGCCAGTAGGCAGCACACCGGGGAGCTGTTTTTT
CDR3aa: CASRQHTGELFF

abundance: few
v_gene: TRBV6-1
d_gene: NA
j_gene: TRBJ1-3
CDR3nt: TGTGCCAGCAGTGAAGGCCCAGGGGTTGGAAACACCATATATTTT
CDR3aa: CASSEGPGVGNTIYF

abundance: NA
v_gene: TRBV25-1
d_gene: NA
j_gene: TRBJ1-2
CDR3nt: TGTGCCAGCAGTGAATATCGGGCAGGGAACGATGGCTACACCTTC
CDR3aa: CASSEYRAGNDGYTF

abundance: few
v_gene: TRBV27
d_gene: TRBD2
j_gene: TRBJ2-3
CDR3nt: TGTGCCAGCAGTATTAGCGGGGTCACAGATACGCAGTATTTT
CDR3aa: CASSISGVTDTQYF

abundance: few
v_gene: TRBV7-2
d_gene: TRBD1
j_gene: TRBJ2-1
CDR3nt: TGTGCCAGCAGCTTAAGGGGACAGGGGACGCACAATGAGCAGTTCTTC
CDR3aa: CASSLRGQGTHNEQFF

abundance: NA
v_gene: TRBV7-7
d_gene: NA
j_gene: TRBJ2-5
CDR3nt: TGTGCTAGCAGCCCCGGACTGTCCGGGGAGACCCAGTACTTC
CDR3aa: CASSPGLSGETQYF

abundance: few
v_gene: TRBV28
d_gene: NA
j_gene: TRBJ2-3
CDR3nt: TGTGCCAGCACTGGAGGCCCAGATACGCAGTATTTT
CDR3aa: CASTGGPDTQYF

abundance: few
v_gene: TRBV2
d_gene: NA
j_gene: TRBJ1-1
CDR3nt: TGTGCCAGCAGTGAAGAGAGGGCCCTCGGCGGGCCTGAAGCTTTCTTT
CDR3aa: CASSEERALGGPEAFF